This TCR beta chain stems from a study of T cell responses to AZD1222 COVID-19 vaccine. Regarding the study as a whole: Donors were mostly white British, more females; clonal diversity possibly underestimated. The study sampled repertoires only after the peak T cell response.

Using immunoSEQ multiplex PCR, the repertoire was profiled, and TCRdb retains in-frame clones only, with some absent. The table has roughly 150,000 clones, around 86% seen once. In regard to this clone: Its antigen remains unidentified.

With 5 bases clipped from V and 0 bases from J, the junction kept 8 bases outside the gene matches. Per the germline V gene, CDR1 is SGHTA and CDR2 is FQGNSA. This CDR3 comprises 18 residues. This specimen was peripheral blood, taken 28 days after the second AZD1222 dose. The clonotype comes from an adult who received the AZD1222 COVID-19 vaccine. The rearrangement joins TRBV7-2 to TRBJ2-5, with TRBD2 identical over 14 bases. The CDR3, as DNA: TGTGCCAGCAGCCCCGGGACTAGCGGGAGTGAGTACCAAGAGACCCAGTACTTC. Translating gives CASSPGTSGSEYQETQYF.